What follows describes a single TCR beta chain. V shed 5 bases and J 2 bases; nucleotides not matched to a gene: 8. The germline V gene has CDR1 SEHNR and CDR2 FQNEAQ (reference sequence). CDR3 length: 17 residues. This sample is part of a study of blood T cell repertoires in COVID-19. Whole-study context: Both acute and convalescent COVID-19 samples were obtained from the United States, Italy and Spain.

TCRdb's table, derived via immunoSEQ multiplex PCR, lists solely in-frame clones and lacks some. Of a few hundred thousand clones listed, around 85% are singletons. The source of this sequence is a woman between 40 and 55 years old who had recovered from COVID-19. V usage is TRBV7-9 and J usage is TRBJ2-2; 10 nucleotides match TRBD2. Sample: PBMCs or T cells enriched from blood (not recorded which). The CDR3 DNA reads TGTGCCAGCAGCCGTCCCCTAGCGGGAGTAAACACCGGGGAGCTGTTTTTT. Its protein product is CASSRPLAGVNTGELFF.